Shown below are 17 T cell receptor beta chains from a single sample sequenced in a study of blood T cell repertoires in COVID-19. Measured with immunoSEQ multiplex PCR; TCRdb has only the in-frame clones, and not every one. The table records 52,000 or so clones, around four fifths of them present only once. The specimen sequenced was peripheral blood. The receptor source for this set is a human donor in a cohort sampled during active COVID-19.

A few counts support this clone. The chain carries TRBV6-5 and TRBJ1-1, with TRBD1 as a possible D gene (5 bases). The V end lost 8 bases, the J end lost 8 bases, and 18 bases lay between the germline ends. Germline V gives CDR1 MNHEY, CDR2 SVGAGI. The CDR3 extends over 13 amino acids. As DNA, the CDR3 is TGTGCCAGCCCTTTGAAGGGGCGTTCCGAAGCTTTCTTT. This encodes CASPLKGRSEAFF.

Here the CDR3 reads CASSIKKGRVASYEQYF. DNA for the CDR3: TGTGCCAGCAGCATAAAAAAAGGACGGGTAGCGTCCTACGAGCAGTACTTC. The chain carries TRBV21-1 and TRBJ2-7; no DNA check was done on the table's D call, TRBD2. TRBV21-1 is noted as a pseudogene. The CDR3 contains 17 residues.

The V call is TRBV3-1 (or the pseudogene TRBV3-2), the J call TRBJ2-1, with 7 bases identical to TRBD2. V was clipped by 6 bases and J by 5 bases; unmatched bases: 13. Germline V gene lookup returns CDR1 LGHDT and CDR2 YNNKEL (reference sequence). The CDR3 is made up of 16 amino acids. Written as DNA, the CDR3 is TGTGCCAGCAGTCCTATGGGGGGGGACCCCAACAATGAGCAGTTCTTC. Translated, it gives CASSPMGGDPNNEQFF.

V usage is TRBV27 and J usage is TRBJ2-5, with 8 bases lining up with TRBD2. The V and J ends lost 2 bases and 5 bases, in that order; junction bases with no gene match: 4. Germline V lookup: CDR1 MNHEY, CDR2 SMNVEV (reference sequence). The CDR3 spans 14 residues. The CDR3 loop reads CASSLLGGEETQYF. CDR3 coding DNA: TGTGCCAGCAGTTTACTCGGGGGGGAGGAGACCCAGTACTTC.

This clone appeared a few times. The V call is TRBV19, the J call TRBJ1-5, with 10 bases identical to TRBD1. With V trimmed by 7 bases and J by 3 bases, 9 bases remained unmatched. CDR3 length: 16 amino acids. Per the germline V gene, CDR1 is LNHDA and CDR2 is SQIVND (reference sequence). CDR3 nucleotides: TGTGCCAGTACCGCGGACAGGGGGAATGCCAATCAGCCCCAGCATTTT. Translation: CASTADRGNANQPQHF. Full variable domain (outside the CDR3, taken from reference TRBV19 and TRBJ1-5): DGGITQSPKYLFRKEGQNVTLSCEQNLNHDAMYWYRQDPGQGLRLIYYSQIVNDFQKGDIAEGYSVSREKKESFPLTVTSAQKNPTAFYLCASTADRGNANQPQHFGDGTRLSIL.

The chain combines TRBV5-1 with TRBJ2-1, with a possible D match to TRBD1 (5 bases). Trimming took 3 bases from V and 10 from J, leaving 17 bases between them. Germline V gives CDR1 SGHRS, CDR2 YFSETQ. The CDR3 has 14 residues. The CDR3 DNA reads TGCGCCAGCAGCTGGCCGGTACAGTCAGGGGAGCAGTTCTTC. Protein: CASSWPVQSGEQFF.

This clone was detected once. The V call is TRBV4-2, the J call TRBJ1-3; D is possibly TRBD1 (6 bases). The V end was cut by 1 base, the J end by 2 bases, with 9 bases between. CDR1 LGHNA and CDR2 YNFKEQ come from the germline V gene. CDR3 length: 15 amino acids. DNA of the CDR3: TGTGCCAGCAGCCAAGGGCCAGGGGCTGGAAACACCATATATTTT. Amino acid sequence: CASSQGPGAGNTIYF.

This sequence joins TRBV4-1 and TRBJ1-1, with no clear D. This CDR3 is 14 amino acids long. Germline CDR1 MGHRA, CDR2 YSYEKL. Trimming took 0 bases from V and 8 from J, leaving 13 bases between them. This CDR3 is CASSQDRVRLEAFF. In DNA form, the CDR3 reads TGCGCCAGCAGCCAAGATCGGGTAAGGCTAGAAGCTTTCTTT.

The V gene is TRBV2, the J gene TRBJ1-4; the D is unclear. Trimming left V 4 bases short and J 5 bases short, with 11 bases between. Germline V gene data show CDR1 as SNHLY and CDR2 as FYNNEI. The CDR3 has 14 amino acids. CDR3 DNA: TGTGCCAGCAGTGTGGACTTCAGGAATGAAAAACTGTTTTTT. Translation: CASSVDFRNEKLFF. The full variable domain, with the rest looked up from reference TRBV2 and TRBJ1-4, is EPEVTQTPSHQVTQMGQEVILRCVPISNHLYFYWYRQILGQKVEFLVSFYNNEISEKSEIFDDQFSVERPDGSNFTLKIRSTKLEDSAMYFCASSVDFRNEKLFFGSGTQLSVL.

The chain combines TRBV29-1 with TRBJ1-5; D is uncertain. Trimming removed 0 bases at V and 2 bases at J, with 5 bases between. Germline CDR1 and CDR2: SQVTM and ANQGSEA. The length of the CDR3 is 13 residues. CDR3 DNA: TGCAGCGTTGAAGAGGCAGGCAATCAGCCCCAGCATTTT. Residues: CSVEEAGNQPQHF. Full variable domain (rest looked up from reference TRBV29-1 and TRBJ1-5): SAVISQKPSRDICQRGTSLTIQCQVDSQVTMMFWYRQQPGQSLTLIATANQGSEATYESGFVIDKFPISRPNLTFSTLTVSNMSPEDSSIYLCSVEEAGNQPQHFGDGTRLSIL.

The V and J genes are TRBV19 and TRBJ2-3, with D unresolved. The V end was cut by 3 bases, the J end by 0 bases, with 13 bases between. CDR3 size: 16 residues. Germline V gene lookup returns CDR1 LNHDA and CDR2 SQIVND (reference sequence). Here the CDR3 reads CASSISLRASTDTQYF. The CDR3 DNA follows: TGTGCCAGTAGTATTAGTCTCCGTGCTAGCACAGATACGCAGTATTTT.

In DNA, the CDR3 is TGTGCCAGTCAAGGGAGACGGAGTCAGCCCCAGCATTTT. Its protein product is CASQGRRSQPQHF. The chain combines TRBV19 with TRBJ1-5; no clear D. The CDR3 contains 13 residues. V lost 8 bases and J lost 6, with 14 bases in between. From germline, CDR1 is LNHDA and CDR2 SQIVND (reference sequence). Variable domain in full (rest from reference TRBV19 and TRBJ1-5): DGGITQSPKYLFRKEGQNVTLSCEQNLNHDAMYWYRQDPGQGLRLIYYSQIVNDFQKGDIAEGYSVSREKKESFPLTVTSAQKNPTAFYLCASQGRRSQPQHFGDGTRLSIL.

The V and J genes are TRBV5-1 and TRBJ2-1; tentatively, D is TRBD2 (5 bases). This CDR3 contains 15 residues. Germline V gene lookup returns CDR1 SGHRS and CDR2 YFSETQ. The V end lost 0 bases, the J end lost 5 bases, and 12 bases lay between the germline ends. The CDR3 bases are TGCGCCAGCAGCTTGGTGGGCGGGTTTAACAATGAGCAGTTCTTC. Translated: CASSLVGGFNNEQFF.

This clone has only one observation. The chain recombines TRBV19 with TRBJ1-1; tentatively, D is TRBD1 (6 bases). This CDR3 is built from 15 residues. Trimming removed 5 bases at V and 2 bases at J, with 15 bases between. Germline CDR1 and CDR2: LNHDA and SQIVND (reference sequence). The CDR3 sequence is CASSSRKGGNTEAFF. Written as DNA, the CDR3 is TGTGCCAGTAGTTCTCGGAAAGGGGGAAACACTGAAGCTTTCTTT.

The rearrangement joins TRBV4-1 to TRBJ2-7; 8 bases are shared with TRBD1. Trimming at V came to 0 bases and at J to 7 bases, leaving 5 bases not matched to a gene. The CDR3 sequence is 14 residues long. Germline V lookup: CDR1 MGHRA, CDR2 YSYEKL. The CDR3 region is CASSQDRGLTEQYF. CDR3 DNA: TGCGCCAGCAGCCAAGACAGGGGGCTGACGGAGCAGTACTTC.

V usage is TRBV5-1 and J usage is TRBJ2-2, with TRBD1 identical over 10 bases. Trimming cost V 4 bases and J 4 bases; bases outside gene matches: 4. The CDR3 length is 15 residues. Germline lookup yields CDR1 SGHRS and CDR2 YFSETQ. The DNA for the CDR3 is TGCGCCAGCAGCCCGACAGGGGGCCCCACCGGGGAGCTGTTTTTT. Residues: CASSPTGGPTGELFF.

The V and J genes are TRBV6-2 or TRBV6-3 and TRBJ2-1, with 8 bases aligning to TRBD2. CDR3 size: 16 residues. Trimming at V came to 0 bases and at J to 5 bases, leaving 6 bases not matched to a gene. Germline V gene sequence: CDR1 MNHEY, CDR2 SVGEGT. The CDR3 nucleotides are TGTGCCAGCAGTTACTCTCGCGGGGGGCGCGACAATGAGCAGTTCTTC. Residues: CASSYSRGGRDNEQFF.